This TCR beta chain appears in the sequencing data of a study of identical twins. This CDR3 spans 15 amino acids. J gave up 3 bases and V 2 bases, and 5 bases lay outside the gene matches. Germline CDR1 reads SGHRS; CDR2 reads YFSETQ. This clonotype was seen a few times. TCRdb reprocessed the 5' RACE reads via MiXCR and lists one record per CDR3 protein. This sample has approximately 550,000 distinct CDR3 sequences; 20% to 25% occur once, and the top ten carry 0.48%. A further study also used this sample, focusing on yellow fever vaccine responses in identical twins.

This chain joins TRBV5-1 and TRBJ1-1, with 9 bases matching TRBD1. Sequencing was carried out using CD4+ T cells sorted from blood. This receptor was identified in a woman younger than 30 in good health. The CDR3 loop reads CASSFTGTGYTEAFF. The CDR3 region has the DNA TGCGCCAGCAGCTTCACCGGGACAGGGTACACTGAAGCTTTCTTT.